The 21 T cell receptor beta chains given below trace back to one sample, sequenced in a study of shared clonotypes between healthy human individuals (dated by TCRdb to the early 2020s). CD8 naive samples were CD45RO-negative cells positively selected for CCR7, giving a CD45RA+CCR7+ population that excluded TemRA cells. The protocol used for the library was the immunoSEQ multiplex PCR assay. Sourced from immuneACCESS, this table was stored by TCRdb with only in-frame sequences that have V and J called. A share of the clones is absent; for the studies checked, an unresolved V gene accounts for under half, and the remainder has no known explanation. This sample is represented by about 2.1 million clones; around 93% of them were singletons. Of the sample, under 2% falls within the top ten clones. Sequences were obtained from naive CD8+ T cells from PBMCs. Read against the paper, the sample's cell subset or site label means: CD45RA+CCR7+. The receptors were gathered from a young man in good health. Some clones in this sample may be carry-over from other donors' samples.

The chain has TRBV5-6 and TRBJ2-7, with D unresolved. CDR3 size: 17 residues. The germline V gene has CDR1 SGHDT and CDR2 YYEEEE. V was trimmed by 4 bases and J by 3 bases, leaving 23 bases between them. The CDR3 protein is CASSPGRVGNLLYEQYF. CDR3 bases: TGTGCCAGCAGCCCGGGCCGAGTAGGAAACCTCCTCTACGAGCAGTACTTC.

CDR3 bases: TGCGCCAGCAGCCAAGGAAGGTGGGACACCGGGGAGCTGTTTTTT. It codes for CASSQGRWDTGELFF. This sequence joins TRBV4-3 and TRBJ2-2; D is uncertain. V lost 1 base to trimming and J lost 3 bases, with 9 bases between them. This CDR3 spans 15 amino acids. The germline V gene encodes CDR1 LGHNA and CDR2 YSLEER.

The J gene is TRBJ2-1, the V gene TRBV6-4; no clear D gene. The CDR3 consists of 13 residues. Trimming removed 2 bases from V and 3 bases from J, with 5 bases in between. Germline values: CDR1 MRHNA, CDR2 SNTAGT. As DNA, the CDR3 is TGTGCCAGCAGTGACCGGCACTACAATGAGCAGTTCTTC. It encodes CASSDRHYNEQFF.

This sequence joins TRBV10-3 and TRBJ2-3, with D uncertain. Trimming stripped 2 bases from V and 2 bases from J, with 2 bases between. There are 12 residues in the CDR3. CDR1 and CDR2 from the germline V gene are ENHRY and SYGVKD. The CDR3 loop is CAISELTDTQYF. CDR3 bases: TGTGCCATCAGTGAGCTCACAGATACGCAGTATTTT.

The chain combines TRBV7-9 with TRBJ2-1; tentatively, D is TRBD2 (6 bases). Trimming took off 7 bases at V and 3 bases at J, with 13 bases between the two ends. Germline V lookup: CDR1 SEHNR, CDR2 FQNEAQ (reference sequence). The CDR3 extends over 14 amino acids. DNA of the CDR3: TGTGCCAGCATAGCGGAGCTATACTACAATGAGCAGTTCTTC. Residues: CASIAELYYNEQFF. Full variable domain (outside the CDR3, taken from reference TRBV7-9 and TRBJ2-1): DTGVSQNPRHKITKRGQNVTFRCDPISEHNRLYWYRQTLGQGPEFLTYFQNEAQLEKSRLLSDRFSAERPKGSFSTLEIQRTEQGDSAMYLCASIAELYYNEQFFGPGTRLTVL.

This chain connects TRBV27 to TRBJ1-1; D perhaps matches TRBD1 (5 bases). The CDR3 length is 15 residues. V lost 3 bases to trimming and J lost 4 bases, with 15 bases between them. Germline CDR1 reads MNHEY; CDR2 reads SMNVEV (reference sequence). The CDR3 DNA reads as TGTGCCAGCAGTTTGGTTTGGAGGGGAACCACTGAAGCTTTCTTT. Encoded protein: CASSLVWRGTTEAFF.

The chain combines TRBV7-3 with TRBJ2-2; D is uncertain. The CDR3 totals 13 residues. In germline, CDR1 is SGHTA, CDR2 FQGTGA. The germline V and J ends were trimmed by 3 bases and 6 bases, with 8 bases remaining between them. The CDR3 spells CASSLASPGELFF. Here the CDR3 DNA reads TGTGCCAGCAGCTTGGCTAGTCCCGGGGAGCTGTTTTTT.

With respect to this clone: The identical CDR3 is also encoded by other nucleotide sequences in the sample. V and J are TRBV6-5 and TRBJ1-2; 9 bases are a match to TRBD1. This CDR3 is built from 14 residues. V was clipped by 1 base and J by 6 bases; unmatched bases: 3. Germline V lookup: CDR1 MNHEY, CDR2 SVGAGI. CDR3 protein: CASSYLDRGDGYTF. CDR3 coding DNA: TGTGCCAGCAGTTACTTGGACAGGGGAGATGGCTACACCTTC.

The genes are TRBV18 and TRBJ1-4, with unresolved D. Germline-derived CDR1 and CDR2 are KGHSH and LQKENI. There are 14 residues in the CDR3. Trimming pared 3 bases from V and 5 bases from J, leaving 10 bases between. The CDR3 bases are TGTGCCAGCTCACCTATGGACGGGAATGAAAAACTGTTTTTT. This translates into CASSPMDGNEKLFF. The variable domain in full, completed from reference TRBV18 and TRBJ1-4, reads NAGVMQNPRHLVRRRGQEARLRCSPMKGHSHVYWYRQLPEEGLKFMVYLQKENIIDESGMPKERFSAEFPKEGPSILRIQQVVRGDSAAYFCASSPMDGNEKLFFGSGTQLSVL.

The chain uses TRBV11-3 and TRBJ2-7; 8 bases are shared with TRBD2. The germline gives CDR1 SGHNT, CDR2 YENEEA. V gave up 5 bases and J gave up 2 bases; unmatched junction bases: 8. The CDR3 is 15 amino acids. CDR3 nucleotide sequence: TGTGCCAGCAGCCCTCCTAGCGGGCCCACCTACGAGCAGTACTTC. As protein: CASSPPSGPTYEQYF.

This chain joins TRBV7-9 and TRBJ2-4; 7 bases are a match to TRBD1. The CDR3 runs to 12 residues. The germline V gene has CDR1 SEHNR and CDR2 FQNEAQ (reference sequence). With V trimmed by 5 bases and J by 12 bases, 7 bases remained unmatched. CDR3 sequence: CASSPRQGYQYF. The DNA of the CDR3 is TGTGCCAGCAGCCCCAGACAGGGATATCAGTACTTC.

The chain recombines TRBV27 with TRBJ1-2; D remains unclear. From germline, CDR1 is MNHEY and CDR2 SMNVEV (reference sequence). This CDR3 region has 13 residues. V lost 1 base and J 4 bases, leaving 7 bases between the germline ends. Written as DNA, the CDR3 is TGTGCCAGCAGTTTATTACCGGGCTATGGCTACACCTTC. Its protein is CASSLLPGYGYTF.

The chain has TRBV5-1 and TRBJ2-7; D is unresolved. V lost 2 bases to trimming and J lost 2 bases, with 14 bases between them. CDR3 length: 15 residues. The V gene's germline CDR1 is SGHRS and CDR2 YFSETQ. CDR3 residues: CASSLSARGPYEQYF. The CDR3 bases are TGCGCCAGCAGCTTATCGGCTAGAGGCCCCTACGAGCAGTACTTC.

There are a few counts of this clone. This sequence joins TRBV5-1 and TRBJ1-1; D is unclear. The CDR3 extends over 14 amino acids. CDR1 SGHRS and CDR2 YFSETQ come from the germline V gene. Trimming took off 1 base at V and 2 bases at J, with 9 bases between the two ends. The CDR3 loop is CASSLTDGNTEAFF. The CDR3 DNA reads as TGCGCCAGCAGCTTGACGGATGGAAACACTGAAGCTTTCTTT. The whole variable domain, filled in from reference TRBV5-1 and TRBJ1-1, reads KAGVTQTPRYLIKTRGQQVTLSCSPISGHRSVSWYQQTPGQGLQFLFEYFSETQRNKGNFPGRFSGRQFSNSRSEMNVSTLELGDSALYLCASSLTDGNTEAFFGQGTRLTVV.

V and J are TRBV28 and TRBJ2-5; D remains ambiguous. V gave up 6 bases and J gave up 5 bases, with 13 bases separating them. CDR1 MDHEN and CDR2 SYDVKM come from the germline V gene. The CDR3 consists of 13 residues. CDR3 nucleotide sequence: TGTGCCAGCAGGCATCCTCCCGGCGAGACCCAGTACTTC. This translates into CASRHPPGETQYF. Looking up the rest from reference TRBV28 and TRBJ2-5 gives the full variable domain: DVKVTQSSRYLVKRTGEKVFLECVQDMDHENMFWYRQDPGLGLRLIYFSYDVKMKEKGDIPEGYSVSREKKERFSLILESASTNQTSMYLCASRHPPGETQYFGPGTRLLVL.

This chain uses TRBV6-6 with TRBJ2-1; maybe TRBD2 (5 bases). CDR3 length equals 13 residues. CDR1 and CDR2 from the germline V gene are MNHNY and SVGAGI (reference sequence). Trimming stripped 6 bases from V and 3 bases from J, with 9 bases between. The CDR3 DNA reads TGTGCCAGCAGCATCAGCGGCTACAATGAGCAGTTCTTC. Protein product: CASSISGYNEQFF.

The chain recombines TRBV5-1 with TRBJ2-2; D is ambiguous. The V end was cut by 0 bases, the J end by 4 bases, with 13 bases between. CDR3 length: 16 amino acids. The germline gives CDR1 SGHRS, CDR2 YFSETQ. CDR3 loop: CASSLGLATSTGELFF. The CDR3 nucleotides are TGCGCCAGCAGCTTGGGACTTGCAACGAGCACCGGGGAGCTGTTTTTT.

The genes are TRBV5-1 and TRBJ2-7, with 8 bases that match TRBD1. Germline lookup yields CDR1 SGHRS and CDR2 YFSETQ. CDR3 size: 13 residues. Losses at the gene ends were 6 bases for V and 2 bases for J; bases not matched to a gene: 4. CDR3 nucleotide sequence: TGCGCCAGCAAGGCAGGGGGCCCCTACGAGCAGTACTTC. Residues: CASKAGGPYEQYF.

This clone was found a few times. CDR3 in amino acids: CASSPDRPNTEAFF. CDR3 nucleotide sequence: TGTGCCAGCAGCCCTGACAGACCGAACACTGAAGCTTTCTTT. This chain uses TRBV7-9 with TRBJ1-1, with D possibly being TRBD1 (5 bases). The CDR3 totals 14 residues. The ends were cut back, 5 bases at V and 1 base at J, with 11 bases in the middle. The germline gives CDR1 SEHNR, CDR2 FQNEAQ (reference sequence).

The V call is TRBV28, the J call TRBJ2-7; D is perhaps TRBD2 (6 bases). This CDR3 comprises 14 residues. V was cut by 4 bases and J by 7 bases, with 17 bases left in between. Germline V CDR1 and CDR2: MDHEN, SYDVKM. CDR3 nucleotide sequence: TGTGCCAGCAGTTCCGGGACTTACCTTATGGAGCAGTACTTC. Its translation: CASSSGTYLMEQYF.

The chain links TRBV7-9 to TRBJ1-3; D is unclear. V lost 4 bases and J lost 1, with 8 bases in between. The CDR3 has 14 amino acids. The germline gives CDR1 SEHNR, CDR2 FQNEAQ (reference sequence). In nucleotides, the CDR3 is TGTGCCAGCAGCTCCCCGGCTTCTGGAAACACCATATATTTT. The encoded protein is CASSSPASGNTIYF.